The T cell receptor (beta chain) described here comes from a study of T-cell reconstitution after alpha-beta-depleted transplantation in children. Trimming cost V 1 base and J 4 bases, with 15 bases left between them. This CDR3 is built from 16 residues. Germline lookup yields CDR1 SGHTA and CDR2 FQGTGA. This clonotype was observed a handful of times. For TCRbeta, the library was prepared with unique molecular identifiers. TCRdb re-called the PCR reads with MiXCR, one entry per CDR3 protein. Of 350,000 to 400,000 distinct CDR3 sequences listed, 13% are singletons. This receptor was taken from a human donor who donated a stem cell graft to a child with Fanconi anemia. V gene TRBV7-3 combines with J gene TRBJ2-3; TRBD1 is a possible D gene (7 bases). The specimen comprised PBMCs, sampled from the stem cell graft. This CDR3 is CASSLISGGSPDTQYF. As DNA, the CDR3 is TGTGCCAGCAGCTTAATTTCAGGGGGGAGCCCAGATACGCAGTATTTT. The entire variable domain, with the rest obtained from reference TRBV7-3 and TRBJ2-3, is as follows: GAGVSQTPSNKVTEKGKYVELRCDPISGHTALYWYRQSLGQGPEFLIYFQGTGAADDSGLPNDRFFAVRPEGSVSTLKIQRTERGDSAVYLCASSLISGGSPDTQYFGPGTRLTVL.